This TCR beta chain came from a study of blood T cell repertoires in COVID-19. Whole-study context: Donors in the United States, Italy and Spain gave samples during acute or convalescent COVID-19.

This clone was recorded only once. The authors' processing: Estimation of nucleated cell counts relied on the amplification of reference gene primers. Only in-frame clones appear in the TCRdb table, and some are missing; sequencing was by immunoSEQ multiplex PCR. Clone size and V and J calls were adopted from that table, with D and trimming inferred from the DNA. The sample includes 430,000 or so clones, roughly 88% seen only once; the top ten take roughly 1.4%. The CDR3 spans 13 residues. Germline V gives CDR1 MDHEN, CDR2 SYDVKM. J lost 7 bases, V lost 7 bases, and 9 bases had no gene match. Sequenced: PBMCs or T cells enriched from blood (not recorded which). This TCR was recovered from a woman under 30 who had been exposed to COVID-19. V is TRBV28 and J is TRBJ2-7, with TRBD1 matching over 8 bases. Here the CDR3 DNA reads TGTGCCAGCACCTCAGGGGGCCTCTTAGAGCAGTACTTC. It encodes CASTSGGLLEQYF.